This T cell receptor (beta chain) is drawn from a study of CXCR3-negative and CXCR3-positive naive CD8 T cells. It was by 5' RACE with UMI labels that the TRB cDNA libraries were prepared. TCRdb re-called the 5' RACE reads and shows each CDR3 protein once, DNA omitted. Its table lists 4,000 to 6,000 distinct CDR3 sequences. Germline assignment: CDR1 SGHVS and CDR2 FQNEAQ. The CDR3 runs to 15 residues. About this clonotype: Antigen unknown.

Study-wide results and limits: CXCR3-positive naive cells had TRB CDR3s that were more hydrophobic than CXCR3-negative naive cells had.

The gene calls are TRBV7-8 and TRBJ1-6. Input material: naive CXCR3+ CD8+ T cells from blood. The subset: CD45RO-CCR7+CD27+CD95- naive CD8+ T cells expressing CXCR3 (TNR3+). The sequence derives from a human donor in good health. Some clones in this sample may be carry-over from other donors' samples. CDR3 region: CASLDRVSYNSPLHF. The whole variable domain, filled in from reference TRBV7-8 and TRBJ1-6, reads GAGVSQSPRYKVAKRGQDVALRCDPISGHVSLFWYQQALGQGPEFLTYFQNEAQLDKSGLPSDRFFAERPEGSVSTLKIQRTQQEDSAVYLCASLDRVSYNSPLHFGNGTRLTVT.